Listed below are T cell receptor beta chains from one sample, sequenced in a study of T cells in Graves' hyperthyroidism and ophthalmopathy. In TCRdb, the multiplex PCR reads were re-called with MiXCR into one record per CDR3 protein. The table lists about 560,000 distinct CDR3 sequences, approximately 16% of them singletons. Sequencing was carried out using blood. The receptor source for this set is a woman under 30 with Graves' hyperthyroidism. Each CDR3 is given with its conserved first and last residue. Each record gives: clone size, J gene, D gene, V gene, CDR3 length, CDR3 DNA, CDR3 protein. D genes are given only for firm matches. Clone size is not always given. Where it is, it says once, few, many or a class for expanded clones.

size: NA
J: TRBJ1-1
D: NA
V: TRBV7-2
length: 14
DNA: TGTGCCAGCAGCTTAGCGGAGACAAAAGCTGAAGCTTTCTTT
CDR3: CASSLAETKAEAFF

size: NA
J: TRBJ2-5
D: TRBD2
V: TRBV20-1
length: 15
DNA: TGCAGTGCTAGAGGTCTTAGCGGGGGGGCGGAGACCCAGTACTTC
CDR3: CSARGLSGGAETQYF

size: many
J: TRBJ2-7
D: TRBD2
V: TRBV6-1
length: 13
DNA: TGTGCCAGCCACAATAGCGGGAGCCACGAGCAGTACTTC
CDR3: CASHNSGSHEQYF

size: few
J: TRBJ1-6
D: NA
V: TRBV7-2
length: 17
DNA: TGTGCCAGCAGCTTAGAGATGAGAAGCTCCTATAATTCACCCCTCCACTTT
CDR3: CASSLEMRSSYNSPLHF

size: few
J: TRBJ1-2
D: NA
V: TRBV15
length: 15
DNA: TGTGCCACCAGCAGAGATCCAGGCGGGAGCTATGGCTACACCTTC
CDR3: CATSRDPGGSYGYTF

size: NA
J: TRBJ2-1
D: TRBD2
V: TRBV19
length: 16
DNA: TGTGCCAGTAGTATACTAGCGGGTCGCTCCTACAATGAGCAGTTCTTC
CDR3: CASSILAGRSYNEQFF

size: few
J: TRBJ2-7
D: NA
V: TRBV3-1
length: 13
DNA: TGTGCCAGCAGCCAACAACAGGGCTACGAGCAGTACTTC
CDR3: CASSQQQGYEQYF

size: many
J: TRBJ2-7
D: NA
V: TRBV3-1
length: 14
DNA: TGTGCCAGCAGCCAAGGGGCGATTCCCTACGAGCAGTACTTC
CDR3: CASSQGAIPYEQYF

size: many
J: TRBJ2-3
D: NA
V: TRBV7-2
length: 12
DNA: TGTGCCAGCAGGGGAAGGATAGATACGCAGTATTTT
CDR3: CASRGRIDTQYF

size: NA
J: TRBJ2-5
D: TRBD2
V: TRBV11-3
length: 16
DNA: TGTGCCAGCAGCTTACGTACTAGCGGGAGGGCCGAGACCCAGTACTTC
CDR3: CASSLRTSGRAETQYF